This T cell receptor (beta chain) comes out of a study of T cells in Graves' hyperthyroidism and ophthalmopathy. Background on the study: Peripheral blood was acquired at first diagnosis, ahead of any therapy whatsoever. Broader study findings: Progression to ophthalmopathy was predicted a median of approximately 6.4 months early.

TCR beta CDR3 regions were amplified from RNA transcripts. The study used the HTBI primer set for a first-round RT-PCR of the TCR CDR3. One entry per CDR3 protein, called by TCRdb with MiXCR from the multiplex PCR reads. The sample shows hundreds of thousands of distinct CDR3 sequences, about a sixth of them seen only once. The PBMCs studied were ones that came from about 10 ml fresh peripheral blood. This clonotype was observed many times. Its antigen is still unknown. CDR1 is SEHNR, CDR2 FQNEAQ, per germline (reference sequence). The V gene lost 3 bases and the J gene lost 5 bases, with 7 bases spanning the gap. CDR3 length: 12 residues.

The chain recombines TRBV7-9 with TRBJ2-5; no firm D call. Specimen: blood. The TCR comes from a woman between 18 and 29 years old with Graves' ophthalmopathy. CDR3 in DNA: TGTGCCAGCAGCTTCGACGGGGAGACCCAGTACTTC. Translated: CASSFDGETQYF. Full variable domain (missing parts from reference TRBV7-9 and TRBJ2-5): DTGVSQNPRHKITKRGQNVTFRCDPISEHNRLYWYRQTLGQGPEFLTYFQNEAQLEKSRLLSDRFSAERPKGSFSTLEIQRTEQGDSAMYLCASSFDGETQYFGPGTRLLVL.